Sequencing of this T cell receptor (beta chain) was carried out in a study of metastatic and nonmetastatic thyroid tumors. About the research overall: Repertoires were compared across blood and tumor or nodule tissue from malignant and benign thyroid patients.

The CDR3 is 15 amino acids. Trimming stripped 5 bases from V and 4 bases from J, with 17 bases between. Germline V CDR1 and CDR2: SGHAT, FQDESV (reference sequence). This clone appeared many times. Patients were all untreated before their thyroid surgery. Authors' analysis steps: Using the CDR3 differences seen across clinicopathological groups, the authors built a distant-metastasis classifier for papillary thyroid cancer, which was meant to discriminate distant-metastatic patients. Via MiXCR, TCRdb re-called the PCR reads. The V and J calls and clone size are TCRdb's, not the authors'. Found here are 40,000 or so clones, around 17% of them singletons; the top ten hold 9.9%.

The sequence was obtained from a female donor with papillary thyroid cancer or a benign thyroid nodule (not recorded which). Some clones in this sample may be carry-over from other donors' samples. The specimen was tumor tissue. The chain recombines TRBV11-1 with TRBJ1-2, with D perhaps TRBD1 (5 bases). The chain's CDR3 is CASSAEGAGTYGYTF. The CDR3 nucleotides are TGTGCCAGCAGCGCAGAAGGTGCGGGGACCTATGGCTACACCTTC.